The 18 T cell receptor beta chains below all came from one sample that was sequenced in a study of cytomegalovirus exposure and HLA in healthy donors. The PCR made use of 60 Vbeta and 13 Jbeta primers. TCRdb's copy holds only in-frame clones and misses some; the assay was immunoSEQ multiplex PCR. This sample has around 58,000 clones, with roughly 77% found just once. The specimen was PBMCs. The receptors originated from a female donor in good health and CMV-seronegative.

The genes are TRBV5-1 and TRBJ2-5; 7 nucleotides line up with TRBD2. V lost 2 bases and J lost 5; bases outside the gene matches: 9. The CDR3 length is 15 residues. Germline loops: CDR1 SGHRS, CDR2 YFSETQ. The CDR3 DNA reads as TGCGCCAGCAGCTTAAGTGGCGGGGGAGACGAGACCCAGTACTTC. Its protein is CASSLSGGGDETQYF.

V and J are TRBV4-2 and TRBJ2-7; D is perhaps TRBD2 (8 bases). Germline CDR1 reads LGHNA; CDR2 reads YNFKEQ. With 4 bases removed from V and 7 bases from J, the gap between germline ends came to 20 bases. The CDR3 totals 15 residues. The CDR3 here is CASSPETGSGGEQYF. The CDR3 coding sequence is TGTGCCAGCAGCCCTGAGACAGGGTCGGGGGGGGAGCAGTACTTC.

This chain connects TRBV25-1 to TRBJ2-5; D possibly corresponds to TRBD1 (6 bases). Matching the DNA end better, TRBJ2-7 makes the J call doubtful. Germline V gene lookup returns CDR1 MGHDK and CDR2 SYGVNS. The CDR3 is 15 residues long. The CDR3 sequence: CASMSPPGHTYEQYF. CDR3 nucleotide sequence: TGTGCCAGCATGTCCCCCCCGGGACACACCTACGAGCAGTACTTC.

This chain joins TRBV6-5 and TRBJ2-3; D is possibly TRBD1 (5 bases). The CDR3 loop spans 12 amino acids. V dropped 6 bases and J dropped 5 bases, with 9 bases sitting between them. The germline V gene has CDR1 MNHEY and CDR2 SVGAGI. The CDR3 DNA reads as TGTGCCAGCAGACCCGACAGAGATACGCAGTATTTT. It codes for CASRPDRDTQYF.

This chain links TRBV7-8 with TRBJ1-6; maybe TRBD1 (5 bases). V shed 0 bases and J shed 10 bases, with 10 bases lying between them. This CDR3 contains 14 residues. CDR1 and CDR2 from the germline V gene are SGHVS and FQNEAQ. CDR3 DNA sequence: TGTGCCAGCAGCTTAGCGTCCGACAGATCACCCCTCCACTTT. It is translated as CASSLASDRSPLHF.

V is TRBV28 and J is TRBJ2-1; D gene uncertain. This CDR3 is built from 13 residues. The V gene's germline CDR1 is MDHEN and CDR2 SYDVKM. The V and J ends lost 10 bases and 10 bases respectively, with 20 bases between them. CDR3 sequence: CAICDDTHPEQFF. In nucleotides, the CDR3 is TGTGCCATATGCGACGACACCCATCCCGAGCAGTTCTTC.

The chain recombines TRBV19 with TRBJ2-7; 15 nucleotides match TRBD2. V lost 9 bases, J lost 2 bases, and 5 bases stayed unmatched. This CDR3 comprises 15 residues. Germline CDR1 is LNHDA and CDR2 is SQIVND (reference sequence). CDR3 amino acids: CARPGLAGGAYEQYF. The CDR3 DNA sequence: TGTGCCAGACCGGGACTAGCGGGAGGCGCCTACGAGCAGTACTTC.

This clone has a handful of counts. The chain couples TRBV9 to TRBJ1-6; D perhaps matches TRBD1 (5 bases). Per the germline V gene, CDR1 is SGDLS and CDR2 is YYNGEE. This CDR3 spans 14 amino acids. V gave up 2 bases and J gave up 5 bases, with 8 bases separating them. DNA for the CDR3: TGTGCCAGCAGCGTGGACACGGATAATTCACCCCTCCACTTT. It translates to CASSVDTDNSPLHF.

The chain couples TRBV19 to TRBJ1-3; no firm D call. Per the germline V gene, CDR1 is LNHDA and CDR2 is SQIVND (reference sequence). The length of the CDR3 is 15 residues. V was clipped by 8 bases and J by 0 bases, with 14 bases between them. The CDR3 region is CASGYGISSGNTIYF. DNA for the CDR3: TGTGCCAGTGGATACGGGATTTCCTCTGGAAACACCATATATTTT.

This chain connects TRBV29-1 to TRBJ2-5; no clear D. Matching the DNA end better, TRBJ2-7 makes the J call doubtful. The CDR3 runs to 11 residues. CDR1 and CDR2 (germline): SQVTM, ANQGSEA. DNA of the CDR3: TGCAGCGTTGAAGGCTCCTACGAGCAGTACTTC. Its protein product is CSVEGSYEQYF.

In regard to this clone: Additional DNA sequences in this sample encode the identical CDR3. The J gene is TRBJ1-1, the V gene TRBV4-3; 7 bases align to TRBD1. Per the germline V gene, CDR1 is LGHNA and CDR2 is YSLEER. The V gene end was trimmed by 4 bases and the J gene end by 1 base; junction bases not matched to a gene: 6. This CDR3 spans 15 amino acids. The CDR3 DNA reads as TGCGCCAGCAGCCCGTCCTACAGGGGGAACACTGAAGCTTTCTTT. It specifies CASSPSYRGNTEAFF.

V is TRBV7-8 and J is TRBJ1-1; possibly TRBD1 for D (6 bases). The germline V gene encodes CDR1 SGHVS and CDR2 FQNEAQ. Between the trimmed V and J ends, which lost 4 bases and 4 bases, there was a span of 16 bases. The CDR3 runs to 15 residues. DNA for the CDR3: TGTGCCAGCAGCTGGGGACCGTCCAGGGGCACTGAAGCTTTCTTT. Translated: CASSWGPSRGTEAFF.

For the CDR3, the DNA is TGTGCCAGCAGCTTATCGGGGGTGGAGGGCTATGGCTACACCTTC. It yields the protein CASSLSGVEGYGYTF. The chain has TRBV7-9 and TRBJ1-2, with D possibly being TRBD1 (5 bases). Trimming removed 2 bases at V and 4 bases at J, with 14 bases between. This CDR3 is 15 amino acids long. In germline, CDR1 is SEHNR, CDR2 FQNEAQ (reference sequence).

The gene calls are TRBV30 and TRBJ2-1; TRBD2 agrees at 7 bases. The CDR3 totals 13 residues. The V gene's germline CDR1 is GTSNPN and CDR2 SVGIG (reference sequence). Trimming at V came to 3 bases and at J to 9 bases, leaving 8 bases not matched to a gene. The CDR3 sequence is CAWSQRDHGEQFF. The CDR3 nucleotides are TGTGCCTGGAGCCAGCGGGATCATGGTGAGCAGTTCTTC. Supplemented by reference TRBV30 and TRBJ2-1, the full variable domain reads SQTIHQWPATLVQPVGSPLSLECTVEGTSNPNLYWYRQAAGRGLQLLFYSVGIGQISSEVPQNLSASRPQDRQFILSSKKLLLSDSGFYLCAWSQRDHGEQFFGPGTRLTVL.

This clone showed up just a few times. V is TRBV5-1 and J is TRBJ1-2; 9 positions agree with TRBD1. Germline-derived CDR1 and CDR2 are SGHRS and YFSETQ. V shed 0 bases and J 7 bases; nucleotides not matched to a gene: 4. The CDR3 is made up of 14 amino acids. CDR3 DNA: TGCGCCAGCAGCTTGGAGGGACAGGGTGGTGGCTACACCTTC. Protein sequence: CASSLEGQGGGYTF.

The chain couples TRBV29-1 to TRBJ2-5, with D possibly matching TRBD2 (5 bases). Germline values: CDR1 SQVTM, CDR2 ANQGSEA. CDR3 length: 13 residues. V was shortened by 4 bases and J by 0 bases, with 9 bases between the two germline ends. The CDR3 DNA sequence: TGCAGCGTTGTGGGCGGGTACCAAGAGACCCAGTACTTC. Translated: CSVVGGYQETQYF. Full variable domain (remainder filled in from reference TRBV29-1 and TRBJ2-5): SAVISQKPSRDICQRGTSLTIQCQVDSQVTMMFWYRQQPGQSLTLIATANQGSEATYESGFVIDKFPISRPNLTFSTLTVSNMSPEDSSIYLCSVVGGYQETQYFGPGTRLLVL.

This sequence joins TRBV5-1 and TRBJ1-2; a possible D gene is TRBD1 (5 bases). CDR1 and CDR2 (germline): SGHRS, YFSETQ. V lost 4 bases to trimming and J lost 3 bases, with 10 bases between them. The CDR3 consists of 13 residues. The CDR3 here is CASSLDSDYGYTF. The CDR3 DNA follows: TGCGCCAGCAGCCTCGACAGCGACTATGGCTACACCTTC.

The chain joins TRBV2 to TRBJ1-4; perhaps TRBD1 as D (6 bases). The V and J ends lost 0 bases and 7 bases respectively, with 12 bases between them. The CDR3 length is 15 residues. Germline V gene lookup returns CDR1 SNHLY and CDR2 FYNNEI. For the CDR3, the DNA is TGTGCCAGCAGTGAAGCGGCACAGGGTAGTGAAAAACTGTTTTTT. Translating it yields CASSEAAQGSEKLFF.